These T cell receptor beta chains were read from a single sample in a study of cytomegalovirus exposure and HLA in healthy donors. Assay: immunoSEQ multiplex PCR; the TCRdb copy retains only in-frame clones and omits some. The repertoire holds approximately 150,000 clones, approximately 78% seen once, with over 10% in the top ten. What was sequenced was PBMCs. Receptors originate from a woman aged 50 to 65 in good health and CMV-seropositive. Both conserved end residues are part of each CDR3. D genes are given only for firm matches. Not every row has a clone size; where given, it reads once, few, many or a size class.

d_gene	v_gene	j_gene	abundance	CDR3aa	CDR3nt
TRBD1	TRBV5-1	TRBJ2-7	NA	CASSLEGQGGEQYF	TGCGCCAGCAGCTTGGAGGGACAGGGAGGCGAGCAGTACTTC
NA	TRBV5-4	TRBJ2-3	NA	CASSLDAGSTDTQYF	TGTGCCAGCAGCTTGGATGCGGGGAGCACAGATACGCAGTATTTT
TRBD1	TRBV13	TRBJ1-3	NA	CASSLGQGNTIYF	TGTGCCAGCAGCTTGGGACAGGGAAACACCATATATTTT
NA	TRBV30	TRBJ1-5	NA	CAWSVAGFNQPQHF	TGTGCCTGGAGTGTAGCAGGGTTCAATCAGCCCCAGCATTTT
NA	TRBV7-9	TRBJ1-3	once	CAVLGRYSGNTIYF	TGTGCCGTACTCGGGAGATACTCTGGAAACACCATATATTTT
TRBD1	TRBV5-4	TRBJ1-2	NA	CASSTAATGMDGYTF	TGTGCCAGCAGCACAGCGGCGACAGGGATGGATGGCTACACCTTC
NA	TRBV18	TRBJ2-5	NA	CASSDIQGGETQYF	TGTGCCAGCTCGGATATCCAGGGTGGGGAGACCCAGTACTTC
TRBD1	TRBV4-2	TRBJ1-1	NA	CASRVGTGSGCEAFF	TGTGCCAGCAGGGTAGGGACAGGGTCGGGGTGTGAAGCTTTCTTT
TRBD2	TRBV2	TRBJ2-7	NA	CASRTSGRLEQYF	TGTGCCAGCCGGACTAGCGGGAGGCTAGAGCAGTACTTC
NA	TRBV7-6	TRBJ2-1	NA	CASSFRGGSMYEQFF	TGTGCCAGCAGCTTTAGGGGGGGGAGTATGTATGAGCAGTTCTTC
NA	TRBV9	TRBJ1-1	few	CASSVRQNTEAFF	TGTGCCAGCAGCGTTAGACAGAACACTGAAGCTTTCTTT
NA	TRBV4-1	TRBJ1-2	once	CASSQATGIYGYTF	TGCGCCAGCAGCCAGGCTACAGGGATCTATGGCTACACCTTC
NA	TRBV5-1	TRBJ2-2	NA	CASSFPAGQWNGELFF	TGCGCCAGCAGCTTTCCGGCGGGGCAATGGAACGGGGAGCTGTTTTTT
NA	TRBV14	TRBJ1-2	NA	CASSQDRLTGRGYTF	TGTGCCAGCAGCCAAGATCGTCTGACAGGTCGCGGCTACACCTTC
TRBD1	TRBV9	TRBJ2-2	NA	CASSARGPGELFF	TGTGCCAGCAGCGCCAGGGGGCCCGGGGAGCTGTTTTTT
TRBD2	TRBV5-6	TRBJ2-3	NA	CASSLLAGTSTDTQYF	TGTGCCAGCAGCTTGCTAGCGGGGACAAGCACAGATACGCAGTATTTT
TRBD1	TRBV4-2	TRBJ1-5	few	CASSQEPVGAGGGQPQHF	TGTGCCAGCAGCCAAGAGCCCGTGGGAGCAGGGGGCGGTCAGCCCCAGCATTTT
NA	TRBV11-3	TRBJ1-6	NA	CASSLGGGSPLHF	TGTGCCAGCAGCTTAGGGGGCGGTTCACCCCTCCACTTT
TRBD1	TRBV4-1	TRBJ1-2	NA	CASSRSSGTVNYGYTF	TGCGCCAGCAGCCGAAGCTCCGGGACAGTTAACTATGGCTACACCTTC
NA	TRBV6-5	TRBJ1-2	NA	CASSSGRRGYGYTF	TGTGCCAGCAGTTCAGGACGACGGGGCTATGGCTACACCTTC
TRBD2	TRBV10-3	TRBJ2-5	NA	CAIRGLAGGQETQYF	TGTGCCATCAGGGGGCTAGCGGGGGGGCAAGAGACCCAGTACTTC
NA	TRBV5-4	TRBJ2-3	NA	CASSSQGSSTDTQYF	TGTGCCAGCAGCTCCCAGGGTTCCAGCACAGATACGCAGTATTTT
NA	TRBV6-6	TRBJ1-2	NA	CASMMVSGNGYTF	TGTGCCAGCATGATGGTGTCAGGGAATGGCTACACCTTC
NA	TRBV5-1	TRBJ2-5	once	CASSPGSQETQYF	TGCGCCAGCAGCCCCGGGTCCCAAGAGACCCAGTACTTC
NA	TRBV5-8	TRBJ2-3	NA	CASSRAQGNLGTDTQYF	TGTGCCAGCAGCAGAGCGCAGGGGAATCTGGGCACAGATACGCAGTATTTT
NA	TRBV6-6	TRBJ2-1	NA	CASSLRGYSYNEQFF	TGTGCCAGCTCCCTCAGGGGATACTCCTACAATGAGCAGTTCTTC
NA	TRBV7-3	TRBJ2-1	NA	CASSLRRGGSYNEQFF	TGTGCCAGCAGCTTACGGCGGGGTGGCTCCTACAATGAGCAGTTCTTC
NA	TRBV5-4	TRBJ1-5	NA	CASSLGDQPQHF	TGTGCCAGCAGCTTGGGCGATCAGCCCCAGCATTTT
TRBD1	TRBV12-5	TRBJ2-1	NA	CASGSSGQGNNEQFF	TGTGCTAGTGGTTCCTCGGGACAGGGCAACAATGAGCAGTTCTTC
TRBD1	TRBV7-6	TRBJ1-6	few	CASSLTGYNSPLHF	TGTGCCAGCAGCTTGACAGGGTATAATTCACCCCTCCACTTT
TRBD1	TRBV29-1	TRBJ1-1	NA	CSVAGGRNTEAFF	TGCAGCGTTGCAGGGGGCCGGAACACTGAAGCTTTCTTT
TRBD1	TRBV5-1	TRBJ1-5	NA	CASSSGQGSQPQHF	TGCGCCAGCAGCTCCGGACAGGGGAGTCAGCCCCAGCATTTT
NA	TRBV6-6	TRBJ2-7	NA	CASSYSSGTYEQYF	TGTGCCAGCAGTTACTCTTCAGGTACCTACGAGCAGTACTTC
TRBD2	TRBV6-5	TRBJ2-1	few	CASSSLTSGVYNEQFF	TGTGCCAGCAGTTCGTTGACTAGCGGGGTCTACAATGAGCAGTTCTTC
NA	TRBV5-1	TRBJ2-7	NA	CASSPGDYEQYF	TGCGCCAGCAGCCCAGGGGACTACGAGCAGTACTTC
TRBD1	TRBV13	TRBJ1-1	NA	CASRYGRTGEAFF	TGTGCCAGCCGTTATGGGCGGACAGGGGAAGCTTTCTTT
NA	TRBV7-2	TRBJ2-1	NA	CASILSRGIAEQFF	TGTGCCAGCATCCTCTCGAGGGGGATCGCAGAGCAGTTCTTC
TRBD2	TRBV10-3	TRBJ2-5	NA	CAISEGTSGGPRNF	TGTGCCATCAGTGAGGGGACTAGCGGGGGGCCCAGGAACTTC
TRBD2	TRBV5-1	TRBJ2-1	NA	CASHGPGGRNEQFF	TGCGCCAGCCATGGCCCGGGGGGGCGCAATGAGCAGTTCTTC
TRBD1	TRBV18	TRBJ1-5	NA	CASSPNTGDQPQHF	TGTGCCAGCTCACCGAATACAGGGGATCAGCCCCAGCATTTT
NA	TRBV6-1	TRBJ1-6	once	CASTQTGGIHSPLHF	TGTGCCAGCACCCAAACGGGAGGGATCCACTCACCCCTCCACTTT
TRBD1	TRBV7-9	TRBJ2-2	NA	CASSLEGQLTGELFF	TGTGCCAGCAGCCTAGAGGGACAGCTTACCGGGGAGCTGTTTTTT
TRBD1	TRBV5-4	TRBJ2-1	NA	CASSSGGTGTANEQFF	TGTGCCAGCAGCTCCGGAGGGACAGGGACTGCCAATGAGCAGTTCTTC
NA	TRBV4-2	TRBJ1-1	NA	CASSHPSRDGHNTEAFF	TGTGCCAGCAGCCACCCCTCTCGTGACGGACATAACACTGAAGCTTTCTTT
TRBD1	TRBV7-9	TRBJ2-1	NA	CASSLRQGSEQFF	TGTGCCAGCAGCCTTAGACAGGGGTCCGAGCAGTTCTTC
NA	TRBV7-2	TRBJ2-3	NA	CASSSGTPWTQYF	TGTGCCAGCAGTTCCGGGACTCCCTGGACGCAGTATTTT
NA	TRBV12-2	TRBJ1-2	NA	CASRPFRKDRRRYTF	TGTGCAAGTCGCCCCTTCCGGAAGGACAGACGACGTTACACCTTC
NA	TRBV18	TRBJ1-2	NA	CASSPAGAGYTF	TGTGCCAGCTCACCCGCGGGGGCTGGCTACACCTTC
NA	TRBV30	TRBJ2-5	NA	CAWTPGKTQYF	TGTGCCTGGACCCCAGGGAAGACCCAGTACTTC
NA	TRBV5-1	TRBJ1-1	NA	CASSTQGVAFF	TGCGCCAGCAGTACACAGGGAGTAGCTTTCTTT
TRBD2	TRBV4-1	TRBJ2-7	NA	CASRLEPGLGVYEQYF	TGCGCCAGCAGACTCGAGCCGGGACTAGGGGTTTACGAGCAGTACTTC
TRBD1	TRBV7-9	TRBJ2-7	NA	CASSPPQGAYEQYF	TGTGCCAGCAGCCCCCCCCAGGGGGCCTACGAGCAGTACTTC
NA	TRBV7-9	TRBJ2-1	NA	CASSLQVNEQFF	TGTGCCAGCAGCTTACAGGTCAATGAGCAGTTCTTC
NA	TRBV5-1	TRBJ2-3	NA	CASSWAATASTDTQYF	TGCGCCAGCAGCTGGGCAGCTACCGCTAGCACAGATACGCAGTATTTT
TRBD2	TRBV5-1	TRBJ2-3	NA	CASSSGTSGGADTQYF	TGCGCCAGCAGCTCCGGGACTAGCGGGGGGGCAGATACGCAGTATTTT
NA	TRBV15	TRBJ1-3	NA	CATSRDWAGDSGNTIYF	TGTGCCACCAGCAGAGATTGGGCGGGCGACTCTGGAAACACCATATATTTT
TRBD2	TRBV7-3	TRBJ2-1	NA	CASSPGVAGAQEQFF	TGTGCCAGCAGCCCCGGAGTAGCGGGGGCCCAGGAGCAGTTCTTC
TRBD1	TRBV7-3	TRBJ2-5	NA	CASSFVGTAQETQYF	TGTGCCAGCAGCTTCGTGGGGACAGCCCAAGAGACCCAGTACTTC